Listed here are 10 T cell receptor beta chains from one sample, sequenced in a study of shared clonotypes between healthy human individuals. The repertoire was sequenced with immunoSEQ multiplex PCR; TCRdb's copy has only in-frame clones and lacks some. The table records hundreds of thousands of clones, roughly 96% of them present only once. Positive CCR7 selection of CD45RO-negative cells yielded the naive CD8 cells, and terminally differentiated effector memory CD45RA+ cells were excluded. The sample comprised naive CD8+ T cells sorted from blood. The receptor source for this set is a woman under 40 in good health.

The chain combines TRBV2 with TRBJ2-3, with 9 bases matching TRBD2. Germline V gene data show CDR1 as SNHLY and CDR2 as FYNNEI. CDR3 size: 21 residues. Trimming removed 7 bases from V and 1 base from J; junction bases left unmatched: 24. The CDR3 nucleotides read TGTGCCAGCATTTCAGAAAACCTGGGGGTGGCGGGAGGGCCAGGCACAGATACGCAGTATTTT. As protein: CASISENLGVAGGPGTDTQYF. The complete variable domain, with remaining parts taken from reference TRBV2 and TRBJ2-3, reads EPEVTQTPSHQVTQMGQEVILRCVPISNHLYFYWYRQILGQKVEFLVSFYNNEISEKSEIFDDQFSVERPDGSNFTLKIRSTKLEDSAMYFCASISENLGVAGGPGTDTQYFGPGTRLTVL.

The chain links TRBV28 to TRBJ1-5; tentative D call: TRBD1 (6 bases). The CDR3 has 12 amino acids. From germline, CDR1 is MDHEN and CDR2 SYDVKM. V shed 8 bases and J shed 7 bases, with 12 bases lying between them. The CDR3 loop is CASGQTGQPQHF. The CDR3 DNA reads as TGTGCCAGCGGACAGACGGGACAGCCCCAGCATTTT.

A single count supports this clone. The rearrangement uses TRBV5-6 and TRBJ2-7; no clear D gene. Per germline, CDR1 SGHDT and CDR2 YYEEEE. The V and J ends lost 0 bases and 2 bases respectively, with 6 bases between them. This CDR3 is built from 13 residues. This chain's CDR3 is CASSLVRAYEQYF. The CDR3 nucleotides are TGTGCCAGCAGCTTGGTAAGAGCCTACGAGCAGTACTTC.

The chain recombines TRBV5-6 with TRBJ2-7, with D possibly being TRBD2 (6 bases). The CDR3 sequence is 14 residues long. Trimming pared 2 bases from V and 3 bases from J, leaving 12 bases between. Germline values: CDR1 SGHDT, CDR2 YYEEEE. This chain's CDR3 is CASSFGLGGYEQYF. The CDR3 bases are TGTGCCAGCAGCTTCGGACTCGGGGGCTACGAGCAGTACTTC. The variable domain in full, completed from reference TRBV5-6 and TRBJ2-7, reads DAGVTQSPTHLIKTRGQQVTLRCSPKSGHDTVSWYQQALGQGPQFIFQYYEEEERQRGNFPDRFSGHQFPNYSSELNVNALLLGDSALYLCASSFGLGGYEQYFGPGTRLTVT.

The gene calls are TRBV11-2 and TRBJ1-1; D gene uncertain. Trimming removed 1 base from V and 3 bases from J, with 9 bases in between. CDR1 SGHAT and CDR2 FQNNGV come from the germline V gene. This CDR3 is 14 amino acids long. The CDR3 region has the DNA TGTGCCAGCAGCTTAGGATTCGCTGACACTGAAGCTTTCTTT. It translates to CASSLGFADTEAFF. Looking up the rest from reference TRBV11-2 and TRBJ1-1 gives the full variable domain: EAGVAQSPRYKIIEKRQSVAFWCNPISGHATLYWYQQILGQGPKLLIQFQNNGVVDDSQLPKDRFSAERLKGVDSTLKIQPAKLEDSAVYLCASSLGFADTEAFFGQGTRLTVV.

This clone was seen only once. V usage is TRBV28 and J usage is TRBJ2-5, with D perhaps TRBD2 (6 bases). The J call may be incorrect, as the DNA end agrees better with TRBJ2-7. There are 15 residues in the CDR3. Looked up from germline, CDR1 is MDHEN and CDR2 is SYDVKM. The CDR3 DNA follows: TGTGCCAGCAGTTTAGGGACGGGACTTGCCTACGAGCAGTACTTC. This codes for CASSLGTGLAYEQYF.

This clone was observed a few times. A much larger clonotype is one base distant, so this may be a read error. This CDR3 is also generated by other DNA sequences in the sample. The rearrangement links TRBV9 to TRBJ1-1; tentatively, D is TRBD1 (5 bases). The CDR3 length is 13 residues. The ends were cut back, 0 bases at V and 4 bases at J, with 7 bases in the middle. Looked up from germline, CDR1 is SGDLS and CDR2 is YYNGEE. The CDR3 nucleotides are TGTGCCAGCAGCGTAGGGGGGAGCACTGAAGCTTTCTTT. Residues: CASSVGGSTEAFF.

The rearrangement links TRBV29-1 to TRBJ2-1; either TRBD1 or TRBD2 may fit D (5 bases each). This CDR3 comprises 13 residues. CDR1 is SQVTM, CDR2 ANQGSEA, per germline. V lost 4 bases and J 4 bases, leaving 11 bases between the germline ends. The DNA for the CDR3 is TGCAGCGTTGTAGGGACCGAATACAATGAGCAGTTCTTC. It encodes CSVVGTEYNEQFF.

CDR3 nucleotide sequence: TGTGCCAGCAGCCAAGTCCGGGCCGGTTTGCGGGGGACTCACTACGAGCAGTACTTC. Translated: CASSQVRAGLRGTHYEQYF. The gene calls are TRBV14 and TRBJ2-7; TRBD2 aligns across 7 bases. Germline values: CDR1 SGHDN, CDR2 FVKESK. The CDR3 length is 19 residues. Trimming at V came to 1 base and at J to 3 bases, leaving 18 bases not matched to a gene.

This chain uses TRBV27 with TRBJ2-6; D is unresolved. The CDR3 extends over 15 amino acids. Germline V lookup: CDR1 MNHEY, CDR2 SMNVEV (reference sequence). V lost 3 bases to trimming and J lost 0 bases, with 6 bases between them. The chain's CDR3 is CASSFTSSGANVLTF. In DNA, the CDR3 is TGTGCCAGCAGTTTTACGAGCTCTGGGGCCAACGTCCTGACTTTC.